Presented here are 19 T cell receptor beta chains from one specimen sequenced in a study of T-cell memory formation after mild COVID-19. TCRdb independently ran MiXCR on the 5' RACE reads; one entry per CDR3 protein. Of about 360,000 distinct CDR3 sequences detected, approximately 15% appear once; the ten largest clones hold roughly 22%. The sequenced sample consisted of PBMCs or a T cell subset sorted from them (not recorded which). The receptors derive from a man younger than 35 who had mild COVID-19 (a few samples of this study predate the infection). Cell type and time point are not known.

This clonotype came up many times. This rearrangement joins TRBV20-1 to TRBJ2-7, with 9 bases lining up with TRBD1. The length of the CDR3 is 12 residues. CDR1 DFQATT and CDR2 SNEGSKA come from the germline V gene (reference sequence). Germline trimming cut 6 bases from V and 1 base from J; bases unmatched to any gene: 1. Here the CDR3 reads CSAGTGSYEQYF. The CDR3 nucleotides are TGCAGTGCCGGGACAGGGTCCTACGAGCAGTACTTC.

The chain combines TRBV7-9 with TRBJ2-6; no clear D gene. Looked up from germline, CDR1 is SEHNR and CDR2 is FQNEAQ (reference sequence). V dropped 6 bases and J dropped 0 bases, with 21 bases sitting between them. The CDR3 is made up of 19 amino acids. The CDR3 loop reads CASSRPRPGFYSGANVLTF. In DNA form, the CDR3 reads TGTGCCAGCAGTCGTCCACGCCCAGGCTTCTACTCTGGGGCCAACGTCCTGACTTTC.

The V and J genes are TRBV10-3 and TRBJ1-5; D remains unclear. CDR1 and CDR2 (germline): ENHRY, SYGVKD. The CDR3 has 12 amino acids. The germline V and J ends were trimmed by 4 bases and 6 bases, with 7 bases remaining between them. As DNA, the CDR3 is TGTGCCATCAGTGGGACTTCTCAGCCCCAGCATTTT. This encodes CAISGTSQPQHF.

In this sample, this clonotype turned up many times. The genes are TRBV29-1 and TRBJ2-3, with 7 bases fitting TRBD2. The CDR3 covers 13 residues. The trim removed 2 bases at V and 1 base at J, leaving 0 bases unmatched. CDR1 is SQVTM, CDR2 ANQGSEA, per germline. The chain's CDR3 is CSVERGGTDTQYF. The CDR3 coding sequence is TGCAGCGTTGAACGGGGGGGCACAGATACGCAGTATTTT.

The genes are TRBV27 and TRBJ2-7, with D possibly matching TRBD2 (6 bases). Trimming cost V 4 bases and J 5 bases, with 12 bases left between them. The CDR3 contains 13 residues. Germline V CDR1 and CDR2: MNHEY, SMNVEV (reference sequence). CDR3 region: CASSSRGSHEQYV. CDR3 nucleotide sequence: TGTGCCAGCAGTTCCCGGGGGTCCCACGAGCAGTACGTC.

In its sample, this clonotype was seen a few times. The V gene is TRBV15, the J gene TRBJ1-4; D call uncertain. Trimming removed 0 bases at V and 4 bases at J, with 9 bases between. Germline V lookup: CDR1 LNHNV, CDR2 YYDKDF (reference sequence). The CDR3 is 15 residues long. For the CDR3, the DNA is TGTGCCACCAGCAGAGAGCGGGGAATTAATGAAAAACTGTTTTTT. Translation gives CATSRERGINEKLFF.

The genes are TRBV7-9 and TRBJ1-6, with 8 positions matching TRBD1. The CDR3 has 15 amino acids. The trim removed 2 bases at V and 8 bases at J, leaving 5 bases unmatched. CDR1 SEHNR and CDR2 FQNEAQ come from the germline V gene (reference sequence). The CDR3 DNA is TGTGCCAGCAGCTTAAACCAGGGGGCGTATTCACCCCTCCACTTT. Its protein product is CASSLNQGAYSPLHF.

The rearrangement links TRBV15 to TRBJ1-5; no firm D call. This CDR3 contains 12 residues. The V end lost 5 bases, the J end lost 7 bases, and 9 bases lay between the germline ends. CDR1 and CDR2 (germline): LNHNV, YYDKDF (reference sequence). For the CDR3, the DNA is TGTGCCACCAGCCCCCAGGACCAGCCCCAGCATTTT. Its protein product is CATSPQDQPQHF.

This clonotype was counted a few times. This chain uses TRBV7-8 with TRBJ2-3; D remains ambiguous. Trimming left V 4 bases short and J 2 bases short, with 16 bases between. Per germline, CDR1 SGHVS and CDR2 FQNEAQ. CDR3 length equals 16 residues. CDR3 DNA: TGTGCCAGCAGCTCCGACTGGTCAGGATACACAGATACGCAGTATTTT. This sequence encodes CASSSDWSGYTDTQYF.

The chain joins TRBV9 to TRBJ2-6; 11 bases fit TRBD1. This CDR3 spans 18 amino acids. Germline loops: CDR1 SGDLS, CDR2 YYNGEE. V shed 0 bases, J shed 1 base, and the junction held 3 bases outside the gene matches. The CDR3 DNA sequence: TGTGCCAGCAGCGTAGACGGACAGGGGGCTTCTGGGGCCAACGTCCTGACTTTC. This sequence encodes CASSVDGQGASGANVLTF.

This clonotype has more than one count but fewer than ten. This rearrangement joins TRBV5-5 to TRBJ2-1, with a weak D call TRBD1 (6 bases). Germline V CDR1 and CDR2: SGHKS, YYEKEE (reference sequence). The CDR3 consists of 15 residues. Trimming cost V 0 bases and J 7 bases, with 14 bases left between them. The CDR3 here is CASSLGVGAKNEQFF. The CDR3 nucleotides are TGTGCCAGCAGCTTGGGTGTGGGGGCAAAGAATGAGCAGTTCTTC.

This clonotype was counted a few times. This chain joins TRBV15 and TRBJ2-5; 8 bases are a match to TRBD1. CDR1 is LNHNV, CDR2 YYDKDF, per germline (reference sequence). The ends lost 0 bases at V and 4 bases at J; junction bases unmatched: 1. This CDR3 has 14 residues. DNA of the CDR3: TGTGCCACCAGCAGAGACCAGGGGGCAGAGACCCAGTACTTC. Translating it yields CATSRDQGAETQYF.

The chain uses TRBV6-4 and TRBJ2-1, with 9 bases fitting TRBD2. After removal of 5 bases from V and 10 bases from J, the junction contained 12 bases not matched to a gene. CDR1 MRHNA and CDR2 SNTAGT come from the germline V gene. The CDR3 contains 15 residues. Written as DNA, the CDR3 is TGTGCCAGCAGTCGCAGAGCGGGGGGCTGGGAAGAGCAGTTCTTC. This encodes CASSRRAGGWEEQFF.

This clonotype was counted once. The chain links TRBV5-1 to TRBJ2-1; no definite D call. Trimming stripped 4 bases from V and 8 bases from J, with 16 bases between. The germline V gene has CDR1 SGHRS and CDR2 YFSETQ. The CDR3 has 14 amino acids. In DNA, the CDR3 is TGCGCCAGCAGCATCGCTACACCGGGCGATGAGCAGTTCTTC. Translation: CASSIATPGDEQFF.

This chain uses TRBV6-6 with TRBJ1-2; 9 nucleotides match TRBD1. The ends lost 7 bases at V and 0 bases at J; junction bases unmatched: 6. Germline CDR1 MNHNY, CDR2 SVGAGI (reference sequence). This CDR3 region has 15 residues. The CDR3 bases are TGTGCCAGCACCATAGGGACAGGGACTAACTATGGCTACACCTTC. This codes for CASTIGTGTNYGYTF.

The table lists this clonotype with a few counts. This chain links TRBV18 with TRBJ2-7, with D perhaps matching TRBD1 (7 bases). Germline V gene sequence: CDR1 KGHSH, CDR2 LQKENI. Between the trimmed V and J ends, which lost 5 bases and 0 bases, there was a span of 17 bases. The CDR3 extends over 16 amino acids. Here the CDR3 DNA reads TGTGCCAGCTCATCAGGGGGGTTGGCTAGCTCCTACGAGCAGTACGTC. Translating gives CASSSGGLASSYEQYV.

The chain combines TRBV7-9 with TRBJ1-5, with D maybe TRBD1 (6 bases). V lost 4 bases, J lost 1 base, and 11 bases lay in between. Per germline, CDR1 SEHNR and CDR2 FQNEAQ (reference sequence). CDR3 length: 15 residues. The CDR3 nucleotides read TGTGCCAGCAGCTCCGAGGGGGAAAGCAATCAGCCCCAGCATTTT. Its protein product is CASSSEGESNQPQHF.

The chain carries TRBV12-3 or TRBV12-4 and TRBJ2-3, with TRBD1 matching 7 bases. This CDR3 has 16 amino acids. Trimming at V came to 2 bases and at J to 3 bases, leaving 8 bases not matched to a gene. The CDR3 region has the DNA TGTGCCAGCAGTTTAACGACAGGGTCTCCTACAGATACGCAGTATTTT. Its protein product is CASSLTTGSPTDTQYF.

In DNA, the CDR3 is TGCAGTGCTAGAGATCTGTCCTTAGGCTACACCTTC. Translating it yields CSARDLSLGYTF. This chain joins TRBV20-1 and TRBJ1-2; D remains unclear. This CDR3 spans 12 amino acids. V shed 0 bases and J shed 8 bases, with 10 bases lying between them. Germline V CDR1 and CDR2: DFQATT, SNEGSKA (reference sequence).